The rows below give T cell receptor beta chains drawn from one sample of a study of T cell responses to AZD1222 COVID-19 vaccine. Sequenced by immunoSEQ multiplex PCR; TCRdb stores in-frame clones only, minus some. This table has fewer than 200,000 clones, roughly 94% appearing once. The starting material was peripheral blood, obtained on day 0 of MenACWY control vaccination. The receptors were gathered from an adult in good health. The CDR3 runs from the conserved cysteine through the conserved F or W. The D gene is left open where the match is weak. Size is stated for part of the rows, as once, few or many counts, or as a class when the clone is expanded.

length	J	D	V	size	DNA	CDR3
14	TRBJ1-1	TRBD1	TRBV9	.	TGTGCCAGCAGCGAGAACAGGGGGCTAGGTGAAGCTTTCTTT	CASSENRGLGEAFF
15	TRBJ2-4	.	TRBV5-8	once	TGTGCCAGCAGCTTGGGGGACCCACCCAAAAACATTCAGTACTTC	CASSLGDPPKNIQYF
13	TRBJ1-5	.	TRBV30	.	TGTGCCTGGACGCGGGACGGCAATCAGCCCCAGCATTTT	CAWTRDGNQPQHF
13	TRBJ2-7	.	TRBV6-6	few	TGTGCCAGCAGTGTGGGTCCCTCCTACGAGCAGTACTTC	CASSVGPSYEQYF
17	TRBJ2-1	.	TRBV6-1	.	TGTGCCAGCAGTGAAGCGCGTGGGCTCAGGGCCTACAATGAGCAGTTCTTC	CASSEARGLRAYNEQFF
13	TRBJ2-3	TRBD2	TRBV6-5	once	TGTGCCAGCATACGGGAGGGCCCAGATACGCAGTATTTT	CASIREGPDTQYF
15	TRBJ1-2	.	TRBV7-9	.	TGTGCCAGCACCCCCGGTCGGGGGGAGAACTATGGCTACACCTTC	CASTPGRGENYGYTF
16	TRBJ1-5	TRBD1	TRBV30	.	TGTGCCTGGAGTCCCGGGACAGCTCAAAGCAATCAGCCCCAGCATTTT	CAWSPGTAQSNQPQHF
13	TRBJ1-2	.	TRBV12-5	.	TGTGCTAGTGGTTTTGGGGCGTTCTATGGCTACACCTTC	CASGFGAFYGYTF
15	TRBJ1-4	.	TRBV7-2	.	TGTGCCAGCAGCTTACAGGGAGCAACTAATGAAAAACTGTTTTTT	CASSLQGATNEKLFF
14	TRBJ2-5	.	TRBV7-2	.	TGTGCCAGCAGCTCCGTACGGGGGCAAGAGACCCAGTACTTC	CASSSVRGQETQYF
14	TRBJ1-1	.	TRBV7-9	.	TGTGCCAGCAGCTTAGCAGGAGGAAACACTGAAGCTTTCTTT	CASSLAGGNTEAFF
16	TRBJ2-5	.	TRBV3-1/TRBV3-2	.	TGTGCCAGCAGCCAACAACTAGCAGGGGTGGGGGAGACCCAGTACTTC	CASSQQLAGVGETQYF
11	TRBJ2-7	.	TRBV11-3	few	TGTGCCAGCAGCCCCAGCTACGAGCAGTACTTC	CASSPSYEQYF
15	TRBJ1-1	.	TRBV7-8	few	TGTGCCAGCAGCAGTTTCAGTGTGGTGAGCACTGAAGCTTTCTTT	CASSSFSVVSTEAFF
15	TRBJ2-1	TRBD2	TRBV2	.	TGTGCCAGCAGTGAATCTAGCGGGGGCTACAATGAGCAGTTCTTC	CASSESSGGYNEQFF
18	TRBJ2-6	.	TRBV7-9	.	TGTGCCAGCAGCCCTAGGGGGGGCCAAAGCTCTGGGGCCAACGTCCTGACTTTC	CASSPRGGQSSGANVLTF
12	TRBJ1-2	TRBD1	TRBV19	.	TGTGCCAGTAGTGAACAGGGGGGTGGCTACACCTTC	CASSEQGGGYTF
15	TRBJ2-7	TRBD1	TRBV27	.	TGTGCCAGCAGTCTCACGGGACAGGGCTGGCGAGAGCAGTACTTC	CASSLTGQGWREQYF
15	TRBJ2-1	.	TRBV14	.	TGTGCCAGCAGCCCAGGACAATTCTCCTACAATGAGCAGTTCTTC	CASSPGQFSYNEQFF
14	TRBJ1-2	.	TRBV9	.	TGTGCCAGCAAACAGGGCCCTACCAGTTATGGCTACACCTTC	CASKQGPTSYGYTF
14	TRBJ2-3	TRBD2	TRBV7-9	.	TGTGCCAGCAGCTTCCGGACTAGCGCCGATACGCAGTATTTT	CASSFRTSADTQYF
16	TRBJ1-2	TRBD1	TRBV13	.	TGTGCCAGCAGCTTAGGGGCAGGGGGCAGTGACTATGGCTACACCTTC	CASSLGAGGSDYGYTF
14	TRBJ2-7	.	TRBV27	.	TGTGCCAGCACCCTAAAGGGAAGTGGATACGAGCAGTACTTC	CASTLKGSGYEQYF
16	TRBJ2-7	TRBD2	TRBV5-1	.	TGCGCCAGCAGCTCCAGCGGGCGCGGGAGCGGTTACGAGCAGTACTTC	CASSSSGRGSGYEQYF
14	TRBJ2-7	.	TRBV4-3	.	TGCGCCAGCAGCCAAGGTGGGAGTTTATACGAGCAGTACTTC	CASSQGGSLYEQYF
13	TRBJ1-2	TRBD1	TRBV9	.	TGTGCCAGCACCGGACAGGGGCGGGGTGGCTACACCTTC	CASTGQGRGGYTF
13	TRBJ1-1	.	TRBV5-1	.	TGCGCCAGCAGCTTCGTTTTAGGAGATGGAGCTTTCTTT	CASSFVLGDGAFF
12	TRBJ1-1	.	TRBV4-1	.	TGCGCCAGCAGCCAAGTGGGGGTAGCAGCTTTCTTT	CASSQVGVAAFF
14	TRBJ2-7	TRBD1	TRBV23-1	.	TGCGCCAGCACCTCGACAGGGGTTGTATACGAGCAGTACTTC	CASTSTGVVYEQYF
15	TRBJ1-5	.	TRBV19	.	TGTGCCAGTAGTATTCAGGCAGGGGCGGCTCAGCCCCAGCATTTT	CASSIQAGAAQPQHF
12	TRBJ2-1	.	TRBV19	.	TGTGCCAGTAGCGGAAGAAACAATGAGCAGTTCTTC	CASSGRNNEQFF
17	TRBJ2-5	TRBD1	TRBV11-3	once	TGTGCCAGCAGCTTAGAGGGGAGGACAGGGGGAGAAGAGACCCAGTACTTC	CASSLEGRTGGEETQYF
15	TRBJ1-2	.	TRBV28	.	TGTGCCAGCAGTTCGCCACCACAGGGATCGGATGGCTACACCTTC	CASSSPPQGSDGYTF
13	TRBJ2-1	TRBD2	TRBV7-2	once	TGTGCCAGCAAAAGACTAGCGGGCAATGAGCAGTTCTTC	CASKRLAGNEQFF
13	TRBJ2-7	TRBD1	TRBV30	.	TGTGCCTGGAGTGGACAGGGGCTTGACGAGCAGTACTTC	CAWSGQGLDEQYF
15	TRBJ1-2	TRBD1	TRBV14	.	TGTGCCAGCAGCCAAGATCCGGGACAGAACTATGGCTACACCTTC	CASSQDPGQNYGYTF
15	TRBJ1-3	.	TRBV7-3	once	TGTGCCAGCAGCTTCGACGGCACCTCTGGAAACACCATATATTTT	CASSFDGTSGNTIYF
15	TRBJ2-1	TRBD2	TRBV11-3	.	TGTGCCAGCAGCTTGGAGGGACTAGTAGACAATGAGCAGTTCTTC	CASSLEGLVDNEQFF
13	TRBJ1-2	.	TRBV5-1	.	TGCGCCAGCAGCTTGGCCGGCATCTATGGCTACACCTTC	CASSLAGIYGYTF
15	TRBJ1-2	TRBD1	TRBV7-9	.	TGTGCCAGCAGCTCGGGACAGGCTGCTAACTATGGCTACACCTTC	CASSSGQAANYGYTF
19	TRBJ1-3	.	TRBV21-1	.	TGTGCCAGCAGCAACCGGGAGGGGACAGCCAGGAACTCTGGAAACACCATATATTTT	CASSNREGTARNSGNTIYF
13	TRBJ1-2	.	TRBV6-1	.	TGTGCCAGCAGTGAAGGGTTATACTATGGCTACACCTTC	CASSEGLYYGYTF
16	TRBJ1-2	.	TRBV27	.	TGTGCCAGCAGCCCCGCGGGGGCGCTCCTTAACTATGGCTACACCTTC	CASSPAGALLNYGYTF